These 18 T cell receptor beta chains were all obtained from the same sample, sequenced in a study of PD-1 blockade in classical Hodgkin lymphoma. Some clones are missing from TCRdb's copy, which holds only in-frame ones; the method was immunoSEQ multiplex PCR. Of roughly 40,000 clones listed, under 75% are singletons. Each and every patient relapsed after autologous stem cell transplantation, and patients got differing brentuximab vedotin exposure. The material was peripheral blood mononuclear cells (PBMCs), obtained at baseline. Every receptor here comes from a human donor with classical Hodgkin lymphoma.

This clone is labeled as medium-sized. V is TRBV4-3 and J is TRBJ1-1; D ambiguous. The V and J ends lost 0 bases and 0 bases respectively, with 8 bases between them. CDR1 is LGHNA and CDR2 is YSLEER in the germline V gene. There are 15 residues in the CDR3. CDR3 loop: CASSQEAVMNTEAFF. CDR3 DNA: TGCGCCAGCAGCCAAGAGGCCGTCATGAACACTGAAGCTTTCTTT.

By its share, this clone is medium-sized. The chain uses TRBV7-9 and TRBJ2-1, with no clear D. This CDR3 has 15 amino acids. In germline, CDR1 is SEHNR, CDR2 FQNEAQ (reference sequence). The V gene lost 1 base and the J gene lost 8 bases, with 15 bases spanning the gap. CDR3 loop: CASSLGATSGDEQFF. The CDR3 DNA reads TGTGCCAGCAGCTTAGGGGCTACATCTGGGGATGAGCAGTTCTTC.

The chain employs TRBV4-1 and TRBJ2-3; D is possibly TRBD1 or TRBD2 (5 bases each). V shed 3 bases and J shed 0 bases, with 13 bases lying between them. The CDR3 has 16 amino acids. Looked up from germline, CDR1 is MGHRA and CDR2 is YSYEKL. Here the CDR3 reads CASSQEKWGSTDTQYF. The DNA of the CDR3 is TGCGCCAGCAGCCAGGAAAAATGGGGGAGCACAGATACGCAGTATTTT.

This sequence joins TRBV19 and TRBJ2-7; 8 positions match TRBD1. V gave up 1 base and J gave up 5 bases; unmatched junction bases: 13. The length of the CDR3 is 17 residues. Per germline, CDR1 LNHDA and CDR2 SQIVND (reference sequence). The CDR3 spells CASSIVLSGDRGHEQYF. The CDR3 bases are TGTGCCAGTAGTATAGTTTTGAGCGGTGACAGGGGCCACGAGCAGTACTTC.

The chain is built from TRBV6-1 and TRBJ2-4; D uncertain. The CDR3 spans 19 residues. Germline V gene data show CDR1 as MNHNS and CDR2 as SASEGT. V was clipped by 4 bases and J by 1 base, with 23 bases between them. CDR3 coding DNA: TGTGCCAGCAGTGTGTACAGAGAACCGAATCTTGGGGCCAAAAACATTCAGTACTTC. Translation gives CASSVYREPNLGAKNIQYF.

V usage is TRBV4-3 and J usage is TRBJ2-7; 7 nucleotides agree with TRBD2. The trim removed 4 bases at V and 3 bases at J, leaving 15 bases unmatched. The CDR3 covers 17 residues. Germline loops: CDR1 LGHNA, CDR2 YSLEER. CDR3 residues: CASSPTSMSREGYEQYF. CDR3 DNA sequence: TGCGCCAGCAGCCCTACGTCGATGAGCAGGGAGGGCTACGAGCAGTACTTC.

V is TRBV28 and J is TRBJ2-1; 10 nucleotides align to TRBD2. The CDR3 sequence is 15 residues long. V lost 4 bases and J lost 3; bases outside the gene matches: 3. Germline V gene data show CDR1 as MDHEN and CDR2 as SYDVKM. The CDR3, as DNA: TGTGCCAGCAGTTCAACTAGCGGGATCTACAATGAGCAGTTCTTC. This encodes CASSSTSGIYNEQFF.

V gene TRBV12-5 combines with J gene TRBJ1-1; no firm D call. V lost 1 base and J lost 3, with 6 bases in between. From germline, CDR1 is LGHNT and CDR2 FRNRAP. The CDR3 contains 13 residues. The DNA of the CDR3 is TGTGCTAGTGGTTTGGGCAAATACACTGAAGCTTTCTTT. Translating gives CASGLGKYTEAFF.

The chain couples TRBV15 to TRBJ1-4, with D possibly being TRBD1 (6 bases). Trimming removed 11 bases from V and 8 bases from J, with 27 bases in between. Germline assignment: CDR1 LNHNV and CDR2 YYDKDF (reference sequence). This CDR3 region has 16 residues. The CDR3 here is CASALTGTQDEEKLFF. For the CDR3, the DNA is TGTGCCTCGGCATTAACAGGGACTCAAGATGAGGAAAAACTGTTTTTT.

This chain uses TRBV7-9 with TRBJ1-1, with D uncertain. The CDR3 loop spans 12 amino acids. Trimming removed 6 bases from V and 5 bases from J, with 10 bases in between. Germline V lookup: CDR1 SEHNR, CDR2 FQNEAQ (reference sequence). CDR3 in DNA: TGTGCCAGCAGTCCCCTAGTAACTGAAGCTTTCTTT. This gives the protein CASSPLVTEAFF.

The rearrangement uses TRBV4-3 and TRBJ2-3; D gene ambiguous. The length of the CDR3 is 15 residues. The germline gives CDR1 LGHNA, CDR2 YSLEER. V lost 6 bases to trimming and J lost 2 bases, with 15 bases between them. CDR3 sequence (DNA): TGCGCCAGCAGTTTGACTCCTACTTTCACAGATACGCAGTATTTT. Its translation is CASSLTPTFTDTQYF.

The chain joins TRBV5-6 to TRBJ2-1; TRBD1 is a possible D gene (5 bases). Germline CDR1 reads SGHDT; CDR2 reads YYEEEE. V lost 1 base, J lost 4 bases, and 9 bases lay in between. The CDR3 length is 14 residues. CDR3 sequence reads: CASSLSGNYNEQFF. The CDR3 DNA follows: TGTGCCAGCAGCTTGTCAGGGAATTACAATGAGCAGTTCTTC. Full variable domain (missing parts from reference TRBV5-6 and TRBJ2-1): DAGVTQSPTHLIKTRGQQVTLRCSPKSGHDTVSWYQQALGQGPQFIFQYYEEEERQRGNFPDRFSGHQFPNYSSELNVNALLLGDSALYLCASSLSGNYNEQFFGPGTRLTVL.

The genes are TRBV25-1 and TRBJ2-2; D is perhaps TRBD2 (6 bases). Deletions cut 7 bases from V and 11 bases from J, with 20 bases between. The CDR3 is 14 residues long. The germline V gene encodes CDR1 MGHDK and CDR2 SYGVNS. CDR3 bases: TGTGCCAGCACCTTCGGGGCGGTGGGAGGAGAGCTGTTTTTT. Encoded protein: CASTFGAVGGELFF.

This chain joins TRBV28 and TRBJ2-5, with 9 nucleotides matching TRBD2. V shed 5 bases, J shed 10 bases, and the junction held 14 bases outside the gene matches. CDR1 and CDR2 from the germline V gene are MDHEN and SYDVKM. This CDR3 comprises 15 residues. This CDR3 is CASSPTSGYQEVQYF. The CDR3 DNA follows: TGTGCCAGCAGTCCGACTAGCGGATACCAAGAGGTCCAGTACTTC.

This clone was counted between two and nine times. The chain recombines TRBV19 with TRBJ2-2; D might be TRBD1 (6 bases). Germline CDR1 reads LNHDA; CDR2 reads SQIVND (reference sequence). The length of the CDR3 is 14 residues. V was trimmed by 1 base and J by 4 bases, leaving 7 bases between them. The CDR3 here is CASSIGGRTGELFF. CDR3 DNA: TGTGCCAGTAGTATAGGGGGGCGCACCGGGGAGCTGTTTTTT. Variable domain in full (rest from reference TRBV19 and TRBJ2-2): DGGITQSPKYLFRKEGQNVTLSCEQNLNHDAMYWYRQDPGQGLRLIYYSQIVNDFQKGDIAEGYSVSREKKESFPLTVTSAQKNPTAFYLCASSIGGRTGELFFGEGSRLTVL.

This chain's CDR3 is CASSLADLNNEQFF. The CDR3 bases are TGCGCCAGCAGCTTGGCCGACCTTAACAATGAGCAGTTCTTC. The chain links TRBV5-1 to TRBJ2-1; D not certain. The CDR3 covers 14 residues. Germline V lookup: CDR1 SGHRS, CDR2 YFSETQ. V was shortened by 0 bases and J by 5 bases, with 9 bases between the two germline ends.

This clone was seen just once. This chain connects TRBV13 to TRBJ2-3, with 7 positions matching TRBD2. The V gene end was trimmed by 7 bases and the J gene end by 2 bases; junction bases not matched to a gene: 9. The germline V gene has CDR1 PRHDT and CDR2 FYEKMQ (reference sequence). This CDR3 is built from 15 residues. The CDR3 reads CASKGGRGNTDTQYF. In DNA form, the CDR3 reads TGTGCCAGCAAGGGCGGGAGAGGAAACACAGATACGCAGTATTTT.

The chain has TRBV20-1 and TRBJ2-7; D remains ambiguous. CDR1 DFQATT and CDR2 SNEGSKA come from the germline V gene (reference sequence). With 3 bases removed from V and 4 bases from J, the gap between germline ends came to 7 bases. CDR3 length: 11 residues. The CDR3 DNA reads TGCAGTGCTAGGAGTTTATACGAGCAGTACTTC. It translates to CSARSLYEQYF.